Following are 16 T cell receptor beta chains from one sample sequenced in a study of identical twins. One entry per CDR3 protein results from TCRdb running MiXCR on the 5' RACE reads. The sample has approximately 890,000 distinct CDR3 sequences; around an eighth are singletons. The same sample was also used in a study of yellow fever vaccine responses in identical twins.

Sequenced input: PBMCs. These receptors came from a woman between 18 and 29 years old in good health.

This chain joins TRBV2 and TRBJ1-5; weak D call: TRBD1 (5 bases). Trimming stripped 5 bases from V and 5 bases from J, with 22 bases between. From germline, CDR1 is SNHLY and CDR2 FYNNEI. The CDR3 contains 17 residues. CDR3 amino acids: CASSRIIGAGAHQPQHF. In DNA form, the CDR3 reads TGTGCCAGCAGTCGTATAATAGGGGCGGGTGCCCATCAGCCCCAGCATTTT. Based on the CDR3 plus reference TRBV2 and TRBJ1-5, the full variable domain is EPEVTQTPSHQVTQMGQEVILRCVPISNHLYFYWYRQILGQKVEFLVSFYNNEISEKSEIFDDQFSVERPDGSNFTLKIRSTKLEDSAMYFCASSRIIGAGAHQPQHFGDGTRLSIL.

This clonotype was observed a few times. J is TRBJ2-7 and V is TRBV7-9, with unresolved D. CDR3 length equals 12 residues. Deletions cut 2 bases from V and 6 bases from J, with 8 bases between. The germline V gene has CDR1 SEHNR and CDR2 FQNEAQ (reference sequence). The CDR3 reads CASSLPPAEQYF. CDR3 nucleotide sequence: TGTGCCAGCAGCTTACCCCCGGCCGAGCAGTACTTC.

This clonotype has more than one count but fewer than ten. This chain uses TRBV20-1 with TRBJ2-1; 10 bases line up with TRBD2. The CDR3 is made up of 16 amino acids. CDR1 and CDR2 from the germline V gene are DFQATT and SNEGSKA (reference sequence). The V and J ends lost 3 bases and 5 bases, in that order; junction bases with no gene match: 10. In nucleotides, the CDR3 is TGCAGTGCTAGCCCTCGGACTAGCGGAGGGGACAATGAGCAGTTCTTC. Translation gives CSASPRTSGGDNEQFF.

CDR3 DNA sequence: TGTGCCAGCAGCTCGCTCCGGACAGGCGAAACATACGAGCAGTACTTC. Its protein is CASSSLRTGETYEQYF. The gene calls are TRBV7-9 and TRBJ2-7; 7 nucleotides align to TRBD1. The CDR3 covers 16 residues. V dropped 4 bases and J dropped 4; count of bases not matched to a gene: 13. Germline V gene data show CDR1 as SEHNR and CDR2 as FQNEAQ (reference sequence).

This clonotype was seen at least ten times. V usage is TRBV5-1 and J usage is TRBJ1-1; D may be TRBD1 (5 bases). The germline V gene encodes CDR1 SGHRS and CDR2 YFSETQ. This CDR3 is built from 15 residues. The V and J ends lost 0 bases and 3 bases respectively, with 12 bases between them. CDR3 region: CASSLAGTEDTEAFF. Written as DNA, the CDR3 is TGCGCCAGCAGCTTGGCCGGGACGGAGGACACTGAAGCTTTCTTT.

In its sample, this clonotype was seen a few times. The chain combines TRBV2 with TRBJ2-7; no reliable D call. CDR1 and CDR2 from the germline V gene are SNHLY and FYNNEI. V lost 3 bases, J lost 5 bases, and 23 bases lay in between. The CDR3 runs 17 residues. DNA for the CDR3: TGTGCCAGCAGTGATCTCTCGTTCGGTGGTGGGCAGGACGAGCAGTACGTC. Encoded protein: CASSDLSFGGGQDEQYV.

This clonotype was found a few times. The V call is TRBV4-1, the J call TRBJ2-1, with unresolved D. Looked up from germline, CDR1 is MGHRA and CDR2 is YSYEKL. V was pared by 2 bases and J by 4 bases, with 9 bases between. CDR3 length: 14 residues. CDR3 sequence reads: CASSQNALYNEQFF. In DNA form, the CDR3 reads TGCGCCAGCAGCCAAAACGCGCTGTACAATGAGCAGTTCTTC.

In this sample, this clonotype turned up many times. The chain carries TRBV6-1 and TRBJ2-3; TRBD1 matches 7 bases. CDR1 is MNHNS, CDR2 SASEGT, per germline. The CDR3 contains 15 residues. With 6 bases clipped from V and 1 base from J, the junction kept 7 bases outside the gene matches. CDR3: CASRLDRARTDTQYF. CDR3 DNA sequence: TGTGCCAGCAGGCTCGACAGGGCTCGCACAGATACGCAGTATTTT.

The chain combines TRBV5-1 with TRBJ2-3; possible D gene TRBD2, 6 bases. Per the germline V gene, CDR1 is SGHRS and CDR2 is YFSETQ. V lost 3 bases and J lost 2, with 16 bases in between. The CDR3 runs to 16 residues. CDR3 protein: CASSSGTLGLTDTQYF. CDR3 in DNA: TGCGCCAGCAGCTCTGGGACTTTGGGCCTCACAGATACGCAGTATTTT.

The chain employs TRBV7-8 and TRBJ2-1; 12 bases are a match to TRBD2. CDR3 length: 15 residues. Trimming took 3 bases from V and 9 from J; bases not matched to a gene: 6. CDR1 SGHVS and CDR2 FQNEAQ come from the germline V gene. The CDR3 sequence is CASSLTSGSWTEQFF. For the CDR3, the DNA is TGTGCCAGCAGCTTGACTAGCGGGAGTTGGACTGAGCAGTTCTTC.

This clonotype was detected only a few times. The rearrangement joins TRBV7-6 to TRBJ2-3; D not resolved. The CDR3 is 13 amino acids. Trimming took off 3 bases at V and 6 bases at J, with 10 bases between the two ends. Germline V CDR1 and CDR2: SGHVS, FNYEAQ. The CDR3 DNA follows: TGTGCCAGCAGCTTCGGCCAGCCGGATACGCAGTATTTT. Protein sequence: CASSFGQPDTQYF. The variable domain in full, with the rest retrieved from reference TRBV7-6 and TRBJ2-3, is GAGVSQSPRYKVTKRGQDVALRCDPISGHVSLYWYRQALGQGPEFLTYFNYEAQQDKSGLPNDRFSAERPEGSISTLTIQRTEQRDSAMYRCASSFGQPDTQYFGPGTRLTVL.

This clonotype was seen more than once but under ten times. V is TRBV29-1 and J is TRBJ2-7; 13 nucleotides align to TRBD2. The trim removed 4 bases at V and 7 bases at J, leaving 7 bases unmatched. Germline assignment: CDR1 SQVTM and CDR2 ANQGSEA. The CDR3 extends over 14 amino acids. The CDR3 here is CSVGTSGRVGEQYF. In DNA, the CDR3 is TGCAGCGTTGGAACTAGCGGGAGGGTGGGGGAGCAGTACTTC.

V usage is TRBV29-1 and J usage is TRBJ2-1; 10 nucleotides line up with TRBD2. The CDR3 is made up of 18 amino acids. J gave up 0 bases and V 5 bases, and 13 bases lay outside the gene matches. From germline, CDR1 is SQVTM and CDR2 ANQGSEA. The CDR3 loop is CSVPGNSSGRFSYNEQFF. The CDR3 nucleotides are TGCAGCGTTCCAGGGAATTCTAGCGGGAGATTCTCCTACAATGAGCAGTTCTTC.

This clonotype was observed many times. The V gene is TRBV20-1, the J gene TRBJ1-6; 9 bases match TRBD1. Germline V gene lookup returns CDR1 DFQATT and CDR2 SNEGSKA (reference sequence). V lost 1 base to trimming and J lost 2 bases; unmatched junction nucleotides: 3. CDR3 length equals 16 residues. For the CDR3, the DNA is TGCAGTGCTAGAGTACAGGGGGCTACCTATAATTCACCCCTCCACTTT. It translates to CSARVQGATYNSPLHF.

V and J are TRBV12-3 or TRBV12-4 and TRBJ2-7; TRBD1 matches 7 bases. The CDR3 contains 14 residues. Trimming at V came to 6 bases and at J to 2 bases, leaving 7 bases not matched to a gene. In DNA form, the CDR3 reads TGTGCCAGCAGAAAAGGGCAGGGGGCCTACGAGCAGTACGTC. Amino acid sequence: CASRKGQGAYEQYV.

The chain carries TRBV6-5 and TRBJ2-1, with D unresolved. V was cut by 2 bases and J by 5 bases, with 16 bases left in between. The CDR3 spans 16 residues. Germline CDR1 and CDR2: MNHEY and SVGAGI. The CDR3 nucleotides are TGTGCCAGCAGTTACCCGAGAGGAACTCCCAACAATGAGCAGTTCTTC. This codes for CASSYPRGTPNNEQFF.